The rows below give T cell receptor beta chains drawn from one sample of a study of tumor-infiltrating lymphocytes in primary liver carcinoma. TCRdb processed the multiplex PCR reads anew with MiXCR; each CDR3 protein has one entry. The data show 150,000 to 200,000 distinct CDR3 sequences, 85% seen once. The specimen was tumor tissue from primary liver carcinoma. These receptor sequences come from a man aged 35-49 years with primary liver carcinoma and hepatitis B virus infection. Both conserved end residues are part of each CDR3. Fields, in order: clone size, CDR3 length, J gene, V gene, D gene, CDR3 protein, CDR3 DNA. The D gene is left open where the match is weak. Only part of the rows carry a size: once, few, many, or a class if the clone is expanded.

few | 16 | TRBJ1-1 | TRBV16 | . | CASSQNDGGVNTEAFF | TGTGCCAGCAGCCAAAACGACGGAGGGGTGAACACTGAAGCTTTCTTT
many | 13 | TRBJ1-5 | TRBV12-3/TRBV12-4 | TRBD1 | CASSQGAYQPQHF | TGTGCCAGCAGCCAGGGGGCCTATCAGCCCCAGCATTTT
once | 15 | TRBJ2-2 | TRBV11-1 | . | CASSNTGRFSGKLFF | TGTGCCAGCAGCAATACAGGACGTTTCTCCGGGAAGTTGTTTTTT
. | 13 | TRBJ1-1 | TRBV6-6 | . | CASSTGWTTDAYF | TGTGCCAGCAGCACAGGGTGGACTACTGATGCTTACTTT
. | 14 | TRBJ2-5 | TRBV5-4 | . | CASSTLTDSETQYF | TGTGCCAGCAGCACACTGACAGATAGTGAGACCCAGTATTTC
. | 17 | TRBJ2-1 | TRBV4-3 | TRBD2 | CARSQVHQREPYNEQFF | TGCGCCAGGAGCCAAGTACATCAGCGGGAACCCTACAATGAGCAGTTCTTC
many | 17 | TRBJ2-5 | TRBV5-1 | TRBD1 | CASSLGRDRGHRETQYF | TGCGCCAGCAGCTTGGGACGGGACAGGGGGCATAGAGAGACCCAGTACTTC
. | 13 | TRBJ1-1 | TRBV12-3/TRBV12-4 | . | CASSFGMNTEALF | TGTGCCAGCAGTTTTGGCATGAACACTGAAGCACTCTTT
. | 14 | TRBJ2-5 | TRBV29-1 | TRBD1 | CSVGNGQDEETQYF | TGCAGCGTTGGCAACGGACAGGACGAAGAGACCCAGTACTTC
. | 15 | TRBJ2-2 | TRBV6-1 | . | CATGWDTMNTGELFF | TGTGCCACAGGGTGGGACACTATGAACACAGGGGAGCTGTTTTTT
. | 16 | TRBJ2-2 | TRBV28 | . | CASNFSEPWGTGELFF | TGTGCCAGCAATTTTTCGGAACCCTGGGGGACCGGGGAGCTGTTTTTT
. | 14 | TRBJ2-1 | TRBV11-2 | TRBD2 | CASSLGTSGRSLFF | TGTGCTAGCAGCTTAGGTACTAGCGGGAGGTCTCTATTCTTC
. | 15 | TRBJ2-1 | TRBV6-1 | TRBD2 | CVSRVGLAGLYEQFF | TGTGTCAGCAGAGTGGGACTAGCGGGGCTTTATGAGCAGTTCTTC
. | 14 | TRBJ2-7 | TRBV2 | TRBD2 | CASKREGLSYEQYF | TGTGCCAGCAAGCGGGAGGGCCTCTCCTACGAGCAGTACTTC
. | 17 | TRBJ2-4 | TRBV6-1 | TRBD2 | CVSILLGAGGHQNIQYF | TGTGTTAGCATCCTCCTGGGGGCGGGAGGGCACCAAAACATTCAGTACTTC
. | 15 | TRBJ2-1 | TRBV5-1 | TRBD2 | CASGAGLAGNSEHFF | TGCGCCAGCGGCGCGGGACTAGCGGGGAACAGTGAGCACTTCTTC